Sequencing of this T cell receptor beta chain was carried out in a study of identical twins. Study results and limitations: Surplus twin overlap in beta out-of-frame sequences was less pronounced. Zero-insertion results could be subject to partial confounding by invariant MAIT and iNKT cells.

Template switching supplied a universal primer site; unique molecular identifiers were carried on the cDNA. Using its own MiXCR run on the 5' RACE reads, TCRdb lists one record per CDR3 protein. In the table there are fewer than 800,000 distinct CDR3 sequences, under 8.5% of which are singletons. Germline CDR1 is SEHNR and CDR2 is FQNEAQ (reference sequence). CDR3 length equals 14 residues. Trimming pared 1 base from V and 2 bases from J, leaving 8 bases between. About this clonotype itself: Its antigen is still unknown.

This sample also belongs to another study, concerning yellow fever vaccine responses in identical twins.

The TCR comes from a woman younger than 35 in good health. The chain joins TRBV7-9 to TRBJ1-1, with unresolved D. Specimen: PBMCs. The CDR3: CASSLEGINTEAFF. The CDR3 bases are TGTGCCAGCAGCTTAGAAGGTATCAACACTGAAGCTTTCTTT.